The 9 T cell receptor beta chains below come from one sample, sequenced in a study of post-analysis software for immune sequencing data. Presence of unique molecular identifiers characterized the TCR beta cDNA libraries. A single record per CDR3 protein comes from TCRdb applying MiXCR to the PCR reads. The data contain about 820,000 distinct CDR3 sequences, approximately 57% of them singletons. These receptors' antigens are unknown. The study's findings and limits: Included in a set of five TRBV segments more frequent in patients than controls were TRBV5-6, TRBV5-1 and TRBV20-1.

Source material: blood. These receptors came from a girl between 5 and 17 years old with multiple sclerosis.

This clonotype has just one count. The chain carries TRBV12-3 or TRBV12-4 and TRBJ2-1; 12 bases are a match to TRBD2. TRBJ2-7 explains the end of the DNA better; the J call may be wrong. The CDR3 has 16 amino acids. DNA for the CDR3: TGTGCCAGTAGGACTAGCGGGATTGACTCCTACAATGAGCAGTACTTC. It translates to CASRTSGIDSYNEQYF.

The chain combines TRBV5-6 with TRBJ2-3; the D call may be TRBD1 or TRBD2 (5 bases each). This CDR3 region has 15 residues. Germline CDR1 SGHDT, CDR2 YYEEEE. V was clipped by 7 bases and J by 0 bases, with 15 bases between them. For the CDR3, the DNA is TGTGCCAGCGGTCTCCCTGGGGGTAGCACAGATACGCAGTATTTT. The encoded protein is CASGLPGGSTDTQYF. The full variable domain, with the rest looked up from reference TRBV5-6 and TRBJ2-3, is DAGVTQSPTHLIKTRGQQVTLRCSPKSGHDTVSWYQQALGQGPQFIFQYYEEEERQRGNFPDRFSGHQFPNYSSELNVNALLLGDSALYLCASGLPGGSTDTQYFGPGTRLTVL.

This clonotype was counted a single time. The chain is built from TRBV27 and TRBJ2-5; maybe TRBD2 (5 bases). CDR3 length equals 15 residues. Between the trimmed V and J ends, which lost 1 base and 4 bases, there was a span of 13 bases. Per the germline V gene, CDR1 is MNHEY and CDR2 is SMNVEV (reference sequence). The CDR3 DNA sequence: TGTGCCAGCAGTTTATGGAACGGGATTTTAGAGACCCAGTACTTC. Residues: CASSLWNGILETQYF.

The rearrangement joins TRBV5-1 to TRBJ2-4, with TRBD1 as a possible D gene (5 bases). The closer fit of TRBJ2-7 to the DNA end suggests the J call may be wrong. Germline V lookup: CDR1 SGHRS, CDR2 YFSETQ. The CDR3 is made up of 16 amino acids. The CDR3 nucleotides read TGCGCCAGCAGCGATCCCCAAGACAGAATCTCCTACGAGCAGTACTTC. Encoded protein: CASSDPQDRISYEQYF.

The chain recombines TRBV7-9 with TRBJ2-3; 8 bases line up with TRBD2. Germline trimming cut 4 bases from V and 0 bases from J; bases unmatched to any gene: 6. Germline V CDR1 and CDR2: SEHNR, FQNEAQ (reference sequence). The CDR3 has 16 residues. This CDR3 is CASSYLAGPSTDTQYF. The DNA for the CDR3 is TGTGCCAGCAGCTACTTAGCGGGACCTAGCACAGATACGCAGTATTTT.

J is TRBJ1-2 and V is TRBV20-1; the match to TRBD1 covers 8 bases. J lost 6 bases, V lost 5 bases, and 8 bases had no gene match. The CDR3 is 13 residues long. Germline CDR1 is DFQATT and CDR2 is SNEGSKA (reference sequence). CDR3 sequence: CSAPPRGPNGYTF. The DNA for the CDR3 is TGCAGTGCTCCACCCAGGGGGCCGAATGGCTACACCTTC.

This clonotype showed up just a few times. This chain links TRBV7-2 with TRBJ2-5; TRBD2 agrees at 11 bases. CDR1 is SGHTA and CDR2 is FQGNSA in the germline V gene. CDR3 size: 13 residues. J lost 11 bases, V lost 2 bases, and 4 bases had no gene match. Here the CDR3 reads CASSLTSGGEQYF. In DNA, the CDR3 is TGTGCCAGCAGCTTAACTAGCGGGGGAGAGCAGTACTTC.

The genes are TRBV20-1 and TRBJ1-2; D remains ambiguous. V lost 4 bases and J lost 5, with 17 bases in between. Germline V lookup: CDR1 DFQATT, CDR2 SNEGSKA (reference sequence). The length of the CDR3 is 14 residues. DNA for the CDR3: TGCAGTGCTACCCCGGTAAAGGAGTGGTATGGCTACACCTTC. It codes for CSATPVKEWYGYTF.

The chain is built from TRBV19 and TRBJ2-1; D unclear. V dropped 2 bases and J dropped 3 bases, with 8 bases sitting between them. CDR1 and CDR2 from the germline V gene are LNHDA and SQIVND (reference sequence). This CDR3 region has 14 residues. DNA for the CDR3: TGTGCCAGTAGTATAAGGCTTTTCTACAATGAGCAGTTCTTC. Protein product: CASSIRLFYNEQFF. Full variable domain (outside the CDR3, taken from reference TRBV19 and TRBJ2-1): DGGITQSPKYLFRKEGQNVTLSCEQNLNHDAMYWYRQDPGQGLRLIYYSQIVNDFQKGDIAEGYSVSREKKESFPLTVTSAQKNPTAFYLCASSIRLFYNEQFFGPGTRLTVL.